The present T cell receptor (beta chain) was sequenced within a study of T cells expressing NK-cell markers. Study results and caveats: A range of 1.0-7.0% of CD8+ T cells consisted of dominant NKG2C+ clonotypes in roughly 6 donors. Clarity on HCMV specificity was lacking for the expanded NKG2C+ T cell clones. The study found these clonotypes also leading the CD3+CD56-NKG2C+ fraction in a few donors.

TCRdb reanalyzed the 5' RACE reads, giving one entry per CDR3 protein sequence and no DNA. Found here are more than 400,000 distinct CDR3 sequences; the top ten clones hold approximately 7%. CDR1 is SGHTA and CDR2 is FQGNSA in the germline V gene. This CDR3 is built from 14 residues. Turning to this clonotype: Its antigen is unidentified.

The origin of this receptor is a woman aged 18 to 75 in good health. The V and J genes are TRBV7-2 and TRBJ1-1; TCRdb gives TRBD1 as the D gene, but with no DNA this cannot be confirmed. Sequenced material: blood T cells: a sorted CD56 or NKG2C T cell subset, CD4+ or CD8+ T cells, or bulk PBMC T cells (not recorded which). The CDR3 loop is CASRPEGARTEAFF.